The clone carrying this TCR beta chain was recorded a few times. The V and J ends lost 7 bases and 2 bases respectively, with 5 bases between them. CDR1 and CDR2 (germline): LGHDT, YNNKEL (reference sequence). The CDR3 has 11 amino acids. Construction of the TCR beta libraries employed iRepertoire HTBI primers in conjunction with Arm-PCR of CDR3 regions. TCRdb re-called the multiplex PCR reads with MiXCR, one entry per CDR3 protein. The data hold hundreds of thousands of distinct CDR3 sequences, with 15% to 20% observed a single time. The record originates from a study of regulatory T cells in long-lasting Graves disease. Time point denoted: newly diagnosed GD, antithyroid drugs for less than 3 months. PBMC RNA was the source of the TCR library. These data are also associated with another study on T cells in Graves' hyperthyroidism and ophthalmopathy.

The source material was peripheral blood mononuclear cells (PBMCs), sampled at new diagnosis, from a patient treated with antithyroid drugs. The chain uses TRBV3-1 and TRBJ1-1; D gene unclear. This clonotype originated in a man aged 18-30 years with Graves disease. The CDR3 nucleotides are TGTGCCAGCATGTATAACACTGAAGCTTTCTTT. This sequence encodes CASMYNTEAFF.